The clone carrying this T cell receptor beta chain was counted many times. The sample belongs to a study of T cells in Graves' hyperthyroidism and ophthalmopathy. The CDR3 extends over 14 amino acids. The junction had 9 bases not matched to a gene; V was cut back by 6 bases and J by 9 bases. The germline V gene has CDR1 SNHLY and CDR2 FYNNEI. The source material, RNA transcripts, was used to amplify TCR beta CDR3 regions. RT-PCR in the first round (using the HTBI primer set) targeted the TCR CDR3. TCRdb re-derived calls from the multiplex PCR reads in MiXCR, one entry per CDR3 protein. Counted here are around 440,000 distinct CDR3 sequences, 15% to 19% occurring once; the ten biggest clones make up 7.5% to 8%.

The chain combines TRBV2 with TRBJ2-1; 9 nucleotides agree with TRBD2. Sequencing was performed on blood. The sequence derives from a woman aged 18-29 years with Graves' hyperthyroidism. CDR3 sequence reads: CASREAGGPSEQFF. Written as DNA, the CDR3 is TGTGCCAGCAGAGAGGCGGGGGGGCCGAGTGAGCAGTTCTTC. Supplemented by reference TRBV2 and TRBJ2-1, the full variable domain reads EPEVTQTPSHQVTQMGQEVILRCVPISNHLYFYWYRQILGQKVEFLVSFYNNEISEKSEIFDDQFSVERPDGSNFTLKIRSTKLEDSAMYFCASREAGGPSEQFFGPGTRLTVL.